A selection of T cell receptor beta chains follows, all from one sample in a study of beta chain features in type 1 diabetes. Assay: immunoSEQ multiplex PCR; the TCRdb copy retains only in-frame clones and omits some. The sample lists about 320,000 clones; around 13% were seen once. Sequenced input: central memory CD4+ T cells from blood. These receptors originate from a man between 25 and 39 years old in good health. Both conserved end residues are part of each CDR3. D genes are given only for firm matches. Clone size, where shown, is once, few, many, or a class for clones that have expanded.

TRBJ1-1 | . | . | TRBV4-1 | TGCGCCAGCAGCCAGCCCGGGCTGAACACTGAAGCTTTCTTT | CASSQPGLNTEAFF
TRBJ1-1 | few | . | TRBV10-3 | TGTGCCCTCCGGCCAGGGGAAAAGAACACTGAAGCTTTCTTT | CALRPGEKNTEAFF
TRBJ2-7 | . | TRBD1 | TRBV5-4 | TGTGCCAGCAGCGGCGATTCGCAGCTGGGACAGAGCTCCTACGAGCAGTACTTC | CASSGDSQLGQSSYEQYF
TRBJ2-5 | . | . | TRBV4-1 | TGCGCCAGCAGCGGACAGCCACAAGAGACCCAGTACTTC | CASSGQPQETQYF
TRBJ2-3 | . | . | TRBV5-6 | TGTGCCAGCAGCTCGGGCAGGGATACGCAGTATTTT | CASSSGRDTQYF
TRBJ2-7 | . | . | TRBV7-2 | TGTGCCAGCAGTTGGTCTGAAAGCTACGAGCAGTACTTC | CASSWSESYEQYF
TRBJ2-6 | many | . | TRBV29-1 | TGCAGCGCTGGCGACAGCTCTGGGGCCAACGTCCTGACTTTC | CSAGDSSGANVLTF
TRBJ2-1 | many | TRBD2 | TRBV11-2 | TGTGCCAGCAGGACTCTAGCGGGATCATACAATGAGCAGTTCTTC | CASRTLAGSYNEQFF
TRBJ2-7 | few | . | TRBV6-5 | TGTGCCAGCAGTTGGGGCAGACAGACGGCCTACGAGCAGTACTTC | CASSWGRQTAYEQYF
TRBJ1-5 | . | . | TRBV4-1 | TGCGCCAGCAGCCGAGAGATACAGAGCAATCAGCCCCAGCATTTT | CASSREIQSNQPQHF
TRBJ1-5 | few | TRBD1 | TRBV6-6 | TGTGCCAGCAGGCCCGACAGGGGGTATCAGGCCCAGCATTTT | CASRPDRGYQAQHF
TRBJ2-5 | few | TRBD2 | TRBV11-3 | TGTGCCAGCAGCTTAGGGACTAGTAATTATCAGACCCAGTACTTC | CASSLGTSNYQTQYF
TRBJ1-1 | few | . | TRBV19 | TGTGCCATAGGGAATTTGGGCACTGAAGCTTTCTTT | CAIGNLGTEAFF
TRBJ2-5 | few | . | TRBV5-1 | TGCGCCAGCAGCTTGGCAGGGACCAAACAAGAGACCCAGTACTTC | CASSLAGTKQETQYF
TRBJ2-1 | . | . | TRBV4-2 | TGTGCCAGCAGCCAAGTACTAGCTGTGTACAATGAGCAGTTCTTC | CASSQVLAVYNEQFF
TRBJ2-2 | few | . | TRBV4-3 | TGCGCCAGCAGCCAAGATCTTGGCAGGGCGACCGGGGAGCTGTTTTTT | CASSQDLGRATGELFF
TRBJ2-5 | . | . | TRBV15 | TGTGCCACCAGCAGTATGCGGCAGCAAGAGACCCAGTACTTC | CATSSMRQQETQYF
TRBJ2-5 | few | . | TRBV18 | TGTGCCAGCTCACCCCCAATGAATACCCCACAAGAGACCCAGTACTTC | CASSPPMNTPQETQYF
TRBJ1-2 | . | . | TRBV7-2 | TGTGCCAGCAGCTTCCAATCCAGCAGTGGCTACACCTTC | CASSFQSSSGYTF
TRBJ2-3 | many | . | TRBV14 | TGTGCCAGCAGCCTGAGAAGGACAGCGGGGATGGAGGATACGCAGTATTTT | CASSLRRTAGMEDTQYF
TRBJ1-1 | . | TRBD1 | TRBV5-1 | TGCGCCAGCAGCTTACAGGGGTCCACTGAAGCTTTCTTT | CASSLQGSTEAFF
TRBJ1-3 | . | . | TRBV7-9 | TGTGCCAGCGGGCAGGCCTCTGCTGGAGTCACCATATATTTT | CASGQASAGVTIYF
TRBJ2-5 | . | . | TRBV5-1 | TGCGCCAGCAGCCCCGGTGGGGTCAGCGTGGAGACCCAGTACTTC | CASSPGGVSVETQYF
TRBJ2-3 | few | . | TRBV11-2 | TGTGCCAGCAGCTTAGGAAGCACAGATACGCAGTATTTT | CASSLGSTDTQYF
TRBJ2-3 | few | TRBD1 | TRBV4-1 | TGCGCCAGCAGCCTCCGACAGGGGGAAAGCACAGATACGCAGTATTTT | CASSLRQGESTDTQYF
TRBJ2-2 | . | TRBD1 | TRBV7-2 | TGTGCCAGCAGCGGGACAGGGTCGACCGGGGAGCTGTTTTTT | CASSGTGSTGELFF
TRBJ2-5 | . | . | TRBV30 | TGTGCCTGGAGCCAAGGGCAGGGAACTCAAGAGACCCAGTACTTC | CAWSQGQGTQETQYF
TRBJ1-2 | once | TRBD1 | TRBV30 | TGTGCCTGGAGAGGGGGCCGATATGGCTACACCTTC | CAWRGGRYGYTF
TRBJ2-1 | . | . | TRBV6-6 | TGTGCCAGCAGTACGGTCAGGGAGAATGAGCAGTTCTTC | CASSTVRENEQFF
TRBJ1-3 | . | . | TRBV6-5 | TGTGCCAGCAGTTACTCATTGGCAGGAGCTGGAAACACCATATATTTT | CASSYSLAGAGNTIYF
TRBJ2-1 | few | . | TRBV27 | TGTGCCAGCAGTTTATCGAGGGCGGTCAATGAGCAGTTCTTC | CASSLSRAVNEQFF
TRBJ2-3 | few | . | TRBV18 | TGTGCCAGCTCAAGGGACGGGATCCGCACAGATACGCAGTATTTT | CASSRDGIRTDTQYF
TRBJ1-1 | few | . | TRBV5-1 | TGCGCCAGCAGCCCGGGAGACAGGAAGAACACTGAAGCTTTCTTT | CASSPGDRKNTEAFF
TRBJ2-1 | few | . | TRBV6-1 | TGTGCCAGCAGTGAAGCGCGGACAGTCACGGTCTACAATGAGCAGTTCTTC | CASSEARTVTVYNEQFF
TRBJ2-3 | . | . | TRBV7-2 | TGTGCCAGCAGCGGCGGCAAGTTCGCTAGCACAGATACGCAGTATTTT | CASSGGKFASTDTQYF
TRBJ2-3 | few | TRBD2 | TRBV5-6 | TGTGCCAGCAGCCGGGTGGCGGGGGGCTCAGATACGCAGTATTTT | CASSRVAGGSDTQYF
TRBJ2-7 | few | . | TRBV27 | TGTGCCAGCAGTTTAGACGGTTCCGAGTACTTC | CASSLDGSEYF
TRBJ2-6 | . | . | TRBV2 | TGTGCCAGCAGTGGGGCTTCTGGGGCCAACGTCCTGACTTTC | CASSGASGANVLTF
TRBJ1-1 | few | . | TRBV6-1 | TGTGCCAGCAGGGGCAACACTGAAGCTTTCTTT | CASRGNTEAFF
TRBJ1-2 | few | . | TRBV5-4 | TGTGCCAGCAGCTCCCAACTAACGGGGACACTTTATGGCTACACCTTC | CASSSQLTGTLYGYTF
TRBJ2-3 | . | TRBD1 | TRBV5-6 | TGTGCCAGCAGCCCCACGGGACAGGGGGAAGATACGCAGTATTTT | CASSPTGQGEDTQYF
TRBJ2-5 | few | . | TRBV4-3 | TGCGCCAGCAGCCAAGGTCGTCAGGCCCAAGAGACCCAGTACTTC | CASSQGRQAQETQYF
TRBJ2-3 | few | . | TRBV6-6 | TGTGCCACAGCAAGCACAGATACGCAGTATTTT | CATASTDTQYF